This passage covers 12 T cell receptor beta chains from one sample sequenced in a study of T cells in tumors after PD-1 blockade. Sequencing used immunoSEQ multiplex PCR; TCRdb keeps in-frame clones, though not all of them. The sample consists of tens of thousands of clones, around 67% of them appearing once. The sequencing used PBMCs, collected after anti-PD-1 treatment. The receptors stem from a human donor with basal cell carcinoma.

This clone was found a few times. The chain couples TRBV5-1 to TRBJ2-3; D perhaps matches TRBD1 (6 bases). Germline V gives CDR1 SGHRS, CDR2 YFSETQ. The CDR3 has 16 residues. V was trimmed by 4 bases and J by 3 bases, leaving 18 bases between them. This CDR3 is CASSPLQGGTTDTQYF. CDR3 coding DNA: TGCGCCAGCAGCCCATTACAGGGTGGGACGACAGATACGCAGTATTTT.

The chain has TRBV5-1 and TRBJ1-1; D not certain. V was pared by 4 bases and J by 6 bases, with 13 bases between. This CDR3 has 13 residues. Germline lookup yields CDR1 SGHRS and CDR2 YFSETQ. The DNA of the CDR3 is TGCGCCAGCAGCCCGGGAGGCAGAGCTGAAGCTTTCTTT. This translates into CASSPGGRAEAFF.

CDR3 bases: TGTGCCATCAGTGAGGCCCGGACAGGGGGTAATGAAAAACTGTTTTTT. This gives the protein CAISEARTGGNEKLFF. The chain is built from TRBV10-3 and TRBJ1-4; 10 positions agree with TRBD1. This CDR3 contains 16 residues. Trimming took 2 bases from V and 4 from J; bases not matched to a gene: 4. The V gene's germline CDR1 is ENHRY and CDR2 SYGVKD.

In DNA form, the CDR3 reads TGTGCTAGTGGTTTGGTACCTGACCCGGGGGTAAATGAGCAGTTCTTC. This sequence encodes CASGLVPDPGVNEQFF. The chain recombines TRBV12-5 with TRBJ2-1; a weak D match, TRBD2 (6 bases). Between the trimmed V and J ends, which lost 0 bases and 7 bases, there was a span of 16 bases. The CDR3 contains 16 residues. Germline values: CDR1 LGHNT, CDR2 FRNRAP.

Here the CDR3 DNA reads TGTGCCAGCAGCTTAGAGGCTAGCGGTATAGCCAAAAACATTCAGTACTTC. Translating it yields CASSLEASGIAKNIQYF. This rearrangement joins TRBV7-2 to TRBJ2-4, with TRBD2 matching over 7 bases. CDR3 length: 17 residues. The V and J ends lost 1 base and 0 bases, in that order; junction bases with no gene match: 6. Germline V gene data show CDR1 as SGHTA and CDR2 as FQGNSA.

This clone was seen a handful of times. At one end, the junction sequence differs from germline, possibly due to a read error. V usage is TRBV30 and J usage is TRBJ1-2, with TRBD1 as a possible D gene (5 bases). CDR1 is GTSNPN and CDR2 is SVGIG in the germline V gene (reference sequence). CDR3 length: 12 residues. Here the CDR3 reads CSSERGDYGYTF. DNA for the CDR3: TGCAGCTCAGAAAGGGGCGACTATGGCTACACCTTC.

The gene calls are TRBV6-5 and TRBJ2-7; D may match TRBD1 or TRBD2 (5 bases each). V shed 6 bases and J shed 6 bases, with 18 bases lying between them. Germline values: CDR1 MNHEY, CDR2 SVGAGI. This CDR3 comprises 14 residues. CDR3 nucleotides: TGTGCCAGCAGCCCCGAATGGGGCGGGCCCGAGCAGTACTTC. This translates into CASSPEWGGPEQYF.

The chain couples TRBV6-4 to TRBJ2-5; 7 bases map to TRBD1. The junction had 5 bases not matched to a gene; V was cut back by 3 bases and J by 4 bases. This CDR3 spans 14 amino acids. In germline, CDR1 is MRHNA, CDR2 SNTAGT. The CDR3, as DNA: TGTGCCAGCAGTGAACAGGGGACAGCAGAGACCCAGTACTTC. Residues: CASSEQGTAETQYF.

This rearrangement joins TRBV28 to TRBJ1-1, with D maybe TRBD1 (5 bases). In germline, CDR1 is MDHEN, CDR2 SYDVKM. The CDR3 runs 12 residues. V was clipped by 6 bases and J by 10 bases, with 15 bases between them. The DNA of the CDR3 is TGTGCCAGCAGATCGGGACCCGGGAGAGCTTTCTTT. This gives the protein CASRSGPGRAFF.

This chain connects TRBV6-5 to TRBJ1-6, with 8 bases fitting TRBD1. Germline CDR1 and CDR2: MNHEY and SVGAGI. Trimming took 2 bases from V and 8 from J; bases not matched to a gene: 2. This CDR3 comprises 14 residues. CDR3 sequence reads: CASSYADRDSPLHF. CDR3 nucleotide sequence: TGTGCCAGCAGTTACGCGGACAGGGATTCACCCCTCCACTTT.

The CDR3, as DNA: TGTGCCAGCAGCTTAGCGGGGGGCGGATTGAATGAGCAGTTCTTC. This gives the protein CASSLAGGGLNEQFF. The gene calls are TRBV7-7 and TRBJ2-1; either TRBD1 or TRBD2 may fit D (6 bases each). The V end was cut by 0 bases, the J end by 7 bases, with 13 bases between. Germline CDR1 SSHAT, CDR2 FNYEAQ (reference sequence). The CDR3 loop spans 15 amino acids.

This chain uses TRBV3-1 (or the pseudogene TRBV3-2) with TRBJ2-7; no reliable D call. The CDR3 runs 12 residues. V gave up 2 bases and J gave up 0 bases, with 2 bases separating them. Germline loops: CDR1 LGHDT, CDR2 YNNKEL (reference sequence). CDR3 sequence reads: CASSQLSYEQYF. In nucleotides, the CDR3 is TGTGCCAGCAGCCAACTCTCCTACGAGCAGTACTTC.